This is a list of T cell receptor beta chains from one sample in a study of blood T cell repertoires in COVID-19. TCRdb keeps only in-frame clones here, not all; method: immunoSEQ multiplex PCR. The sample includes about 34,000 clones, more than 75% of them seen just once. The sequenced sample consisted of peripheral blood. The receptors were gathered from an elderly man with acute or convalescent COVID-19. The CDR3 runs from the conserved cysteine through the conserved F or W. D genes are given only for firm matches. Size values are once, few and many counts, or a class for expanded clones, and some rows have none.

d_gene	abundance	v_gene	j_gene	CDR3aa	CDR3nt
NA	NA	TRBV5-5	TRBJ1-4	CASSYTGGEKLFF	TGTGCCAGCAGCTACACGGGAGGGGAAAAACTGTTTTTT
NA	NA	TRBV28	TRBJ1-6	CASSLRGSYSPLHF	TGTGCCAGCAGTTTAAGGGGGAGTTATTCACCCCTCCACTTT
NA	NA	TRBV5-6	TRBJ2-1	CASSLDYRSPNEQFF	TGTGCCAGCAGCTTGGATTATCGGAGTCCCAATGAGCAGTTCTTC
TRBD1	NA	TRBV4-2	TRBJ2-3	CASSPRGLLTDTQYF	TGTGCCAGCAGCCCGAGGGGGCTACTCACAGATACGCAGTATTTT
NA	few	TRBV12-3/TRBV12-4	TRBJ2-2	CASSIQNTGELFF	TGTGCCAGCAGTATACAGAACACCGGGGAGCTGTTTTTT
TRBD1	once	TRBV3-1/TRBV3-2	TRBJ1-4	CASSDTGTANEKLFF	TGTGCCAGCAGCGATACCGGGACAGCTAATGAAAAACTGTTTTTT
TRBD1	NA	TRBV6-2/TRBV6-3	TRBJ1-2	CASSYAGGGYTF	TGTGCCAGCAGTTACGCAGGGGGCGGCTACACCTTC
TRBD2	NA	TRBV19	TRBJ2-5	CASSIVVGTSGRGETQYF	TGTGCCAGTAGTATAGTAGTAGGGACTAGCGGGAGAGGTGAGACCCAGTACTTC
TRBD1	NA	TRBV9	TRBJ2-7	CASSDGTGGYEQYF	TGTGCCAGCAGCGATGGGACAGGGGGGTACGAGCAGTACTTC
NA	NA	TRBV7-2	TRBJ1-1	CASSQRAMNTEAFF	TGTGCCAGCAGCCAACGCGCAATGAACACTGAAGCTTTCTTT
NA	NA	TRBV15	TRBJ1-4	CATSRARQDYEKLFF	TGTGCCACCAGCAGAGCTCGACAGGACTATGAAAAACTGTTTTTT
TRBD1	once	TRBV5-4	TRBJ1-2	CASSHGQGVNYGYTF	TGTGCCAGCAGTCACGGACAGGGGGTTAACTATGGCTACACCTTC